One sample yielded the 10 T cell receptor beta chains listed below, sequenced in a study of cytotoxic CD8 clonotypes in ibrutinib-treated CLL. The table came from immunoSEQ multiplex PCR; TCRdb's copy has only in-frame clones and leaves some out. The sample has some 300,000 clones; 80% are singletons. This sample comprised PBMCs, obtained before ibrutinib treatment. These receptors were collected from a human donor with chronic lymphocytic leukemia.

J is TRBJ2-7 and V is TRBV30; TRBD2 matches 7 bases. Germline CDR1 is GTSNPN and CDR2 is SVGIG (reference sequence). The J segment lost 7 bases and the V segment lost 5 bases, leaving 5 bases of the junction unmatched. This CDR3 contains 11 residues. As DNA, the CDR3 is TGTGCCTGGGGTCGGGAGGTTGAGCAGTACTTC. It yields the protein CAWGREVEQYF. Variable domain in full (rest from reference TRBV30 and TRBJ2-7): SQTIHQWPATLVQPVGSPLSLECTVEGTSNPNLYWYRQAAGRGLQLLFYSVGIGQISSEVPQNLSASRPQDRQFILSSKKLLLSDSGFYLCAWGREVEQYFGPGTRLTVT.

This chain links TRBV18 with TRBJ2-2; 10 bases agree with TRBD2. The CDR3 runs to 16 residues. Germline assignment: CDR1 KGHSH and CDR2 LQKENI. Germline trimming cut 4 bases from V and 1 base from J; bases unmatched to any gene: 3. The CDR3 is CASSQGLAQNTGELFF. In DNA, the CDR3 is TGTGCCAGCTCACAGGGACTAGCGCAGAACACCGGGGAGCTGTTTTTT.

V is TRBV11-2 and J is TRBJ2-4; weak D call: TRBD2 (6 bases). The germline V and J ends were trimmed by 2 bases and 10 bases, with 15 bases remaining between them. The germline gives CDR1 SGHAT, CDR2 FQNNGV. CDR3 length: 14 residues. For the CDR3, the DNA is TGTGCCAGCAGCTTATCCGGGACTGCCGTAATTCAGTACTTC. This gives the protein CASSLSGTAVIQYF.

The chain joins TRBV2 to TRBJ2-3; possible D gene TRBD1, 5 bases. The CDR3 consists of 15 residues. Per the germline V gene, CDR1 is SNHLY and CDR2 is FYNNEI. The V end lost 3 bases, the J end lost 1 base, and 11 bases lay between the germline ends. In DNA, the CDR3 is TGTGCCAGCAGTGATTTCAGGGTGGGCACAGATACGCAGTATTTT. Its protein is CASSDFRVGTDTQYF.

The CDR3 loop reads CASSTSSSGRAYTQYF. The CDR3 nucleotides read TGTGCCAGCAGTACCTCATCTAGCGGGAGGGCCTATACGCAGTATTTT. The genes are TRBV25-1 and TRBJ2-3; 12 nucleotides line up with TRBD2. Trimming cost V 5 bases and J 7 bases; bases outside gene matches: 10. The CDR3 spans 16 residues. Germline V gene sequence: CDR1 MGHDK, CDR2 SYGVNS.

This chain connects TRBV7-2 to TRBJ2-1; TRBD1 aligns across 8 bases. Per the germline V gene, CDR1 is SGHTA and CDR2 is FQGNSA. The CDR3 consists of 17 residues. Losses at the gene ends were 2 bases for V and 3 bases for J; bases not matched to a gene: 9. CDR3 DNA sequence: TGTGCCAGCAGCTTATCCTCTTCTGGACAGGGCTACAATGAGCAGTTCTTC. It translates to CASSLSSSGQGYNEQFF.

The chain carries TRBV6-5 and TRBJ1-2; 8 bases are shared with TRBD1. In germline, CDR1 is MNHEY, CDR2 SVGAGI. With V trimmed by 2 bases and J by 4 bases, 6 bases remained unmatched. The CDR3 length is 15 residues. The CDR3 loop reads CASSYRRGRSYGYTF. CDR3 nucleotides: TGTGCCAGCAGTTACCGCAGGGGGCGTAGCTATGGCTACACCTTC.

The chain has TRBV19 and TRBJ2-7; 9 bases align to TRBD2. V lost 6 bases, J lost 0 bases, and 6 bases stayed unmatched. The CDR3 has 15 residues. Per germline, CDR1 LNHDA and CDR2 SQIVND (reference sequence). The CDR3 DNA reads TGTGCCAGTAGGACCCTAGCGGGGAGCTCCTACGAGCAGTACTTC. Its translation is CASRTLAGSSYEQYF.

The CDR3 is CASRYRGPNYGYTF. CDR3 sequence (DNA): TGTGCCAGCAGATACAGGGGACCTAACTATGGCTACACCTTC. V gene TRBV6-5 combines with J gene TRBJ1-2; 7 bases are a match to TRBD1. Per germline, CDR1 MNHEY and CDR2 SVGAGI. The V and J ends lost 6 bases and 0 bases, in that order; junction bases with no gene match: 4. The length of the CDR3 is 14 residues.

V is TRBV6-5 and J is TRBJ2-7; 10 nucleotides align to TRBD2. The CDR3 runs 15 residues. V lost 5 bases, J lost 4 bases, and 8 bases stayed unmatched. Germline loops: CDR1 MNHEY, CDR2 SVGAGI. As DNA, the CDR3 is TGTGCCAGCAGTACCCGACTAGCGGGTGCATACGAGCAGTACTTC. Translated, it gives CASSTRLAGAYEQYF.